These 4 T cell receptor beta chains came from one sample sequenced in a study of blood T cell repertoires in COVID-19. Sequencing was performed with immunoSEQ multiplex PCR; in TCRdb, only in-frame clones are kept and a portion is missing. The table has approximately 470,000 clones, approximately 86% seen once. The sample was PBMCs or T cells enriched from blood (not recorded which). These receptors all come from a woman between 18 and 29 years old who had recovered from COVID-19.

This sequence joins TRBV4-1 and TRBJ2-3; tentatively, D is TRBD1 (6 bases). Trimming shortened V by 7 bases and J by 3 bases, and 14 bases separated the two germline ends. In germline, CDR1 is MGHRA, CDR2 YSYEKL. The CDR3 contains 14 residues. CDR3 residues: CASKRPGETDTQYF. The CDR3 DNA follows: TGCGCCAGCAAAAGGCCAGGGGAGACAGATACGCAGTATTTT.

The V and J genes are TRBV30 and TRBJ1-1; D uncertain. The germline CDR1 and CDR2 sequences are GTSNPN and SVGIG (reference sequence). This CDR3 comprises 13 residues. Trimming cost V 3 bases and J 3 bases, with 11 bases left between them. CDR3 amino acids: CAWSFGRDTEAFF. The DNA for the CDR3 is TGTGCCTGGAGCTTCGGGCGGGACACTGAAGCTTTCTTT.

This chain uses TRBV9 with TRBJ2-1, with 8 positions matching TRBD1. This CDR3 has 17 residues. Germline CDR1 is SGDLS and CDR2 is YYNGEE. V gave up 0 bases and J gave up 0 bases; unmatched junction bases: 5. The CDR3 DNA reads as TGTGCCAGCAGCGTAGGGGAACAGGGGGGCTCCTACAATGAGCAGTTCTTC. Its translation is CASSVGEQGGSYNEQFF.

The V and J genes are TRBV27 and TRBJ1-4, with D possibly TRBD1 on 5 matching bases. V was clipped by 2 bases and J by 3 bases, with 13 bases between them. Germline V gene sequence: CDR1 MNHEY, CDR2 SMNVEV (reference sequence). CDR3 length: 16 amino acids. For the CDR3, the DNA is TGTGCCAGCAGTTTAAGGCAGGGTGGTCCTAATGAAAAACTGTTTTTT. This sequence encodes CASSLRQGGPNEKLFF.